The T cell receptor (beta chain) under discussion was sequenced for a study of Ad26.COV2.S vaccination and SARS-CoV-2 variants. The repertoire was sequenced with immunoSEQ multiplex PCR; TCRdb's copy has only in-frame clones and lacks some. The table records about 220,000 clones, roughly 88% of them present only once. The CDR3 is made up of 15 amino acids. CDR1 is SGDLS and CDR2 is YYNGEE in the germline V gene. With 0 bases clipped from V and 6 bases from J, the junction kept 7 bases outside the gene matches. Treatment here: around 19 received Ad26.COV2.S at low or high dose, single or two shots; several received placebo; per-sample allocation not given. It was on day 63 after the first vaccine or placebo injection that samples were taken.

This chain uses TRBV9 with TRBJ2-7, with TRBD1 identical over 9 bases. This clonotype was obtained from a person between 18 and 60 years old who received the Ad26.COV2.S COVID-19 vaccine or a placebo. The source was peripheral blood, collected in a trial of Ad26.COV2.S vaccine versus placebo. The CDR3 DNA is TGTGCCAGCAGCGTAGCTACGGGACAGGGCGGCGAGCAGTACTTC. This encodes CASSVATGQGGEQYF.